A single sample gave rise to the 29 T cell receptor beta chains below, sequenced in a study of cytomegalovirus exposure and HLA in healthy donors. With 60 Vbeta and 13 Jbeta primers, the PCR was carried out. The repertoire was sequenced with immunoSEQ multiplex PCR; TCRdb's copy has only in-frame clones and lacks some. The sample contains tens of thousands of clones, 70% to 85% of which appear only once. Specimen: PBMCs. These receptors all come from a man aged 60 to 69 in good health and CMV-seropositive.

The sample holds a few counts of this clone. V is TRBV6-5 and J is TRBJ2-1, with 7 bases fitting TRBD2. Trimming cost V 8 bases and J 7 bases; bases outside gene matches: 5. Germline CDR1 and CDR2: MNHEY and SVGAGI. The CDR3 totals 12 residues. CDR3 DNA sequence: TGTGCCAGCTGGGCGGGAGCAAATGAGCAGTTCTTC. Its protein product is CASWAGANEQFF.

The chain employs TRBV7-9 and TRBJ1-1; D may be TRBD1 (5 bases). CDR3 length equals 14 residues. V lost 1 base to trimming and J lost 2 bases, with 8 bases between them. In germline, CDR1 is SEHNR, CDR2 FQNEAQ (reference sequence). CDR3 DNA sequence: TGTGCCAGCAGCTTAGTGACAGCTAACACTGAAGCTTTCTTT. Translating gives CASSLVTANTEAFF.

The chain links TRBV6-1 to TRBJ2-2; the match to TRBD2 covers 13 bases. In germline, CDR1 is MNHNS, CDR2 SASEGT. Trimming at V came to 0 bases and at J to 5 bases, leaving 6 bases not matched to a gene. The CDR3 consists of 18 residues. The CDR3 sequence: CASSEALELAGGTGELFF. In DNA, the CDR3 is TGTGCCAGCAGTGAAGCGCTCGAACTAGCGGGAGGGACCGGGGAGCTGTTTTTT.

The rearrangement uses TRBV11-3 and TRBJ1-3; maybe TRBD1 (6 bases). This CDR3 is 16 amino acids long. With 0 bases removed from V and 1 base from J, the gap between germline ends came to 10 bases. CDR1 is SGHNT, CDR2 YENEEA, per germline. CDR3 DNA: TGTGCCAGCAGCTTAGAAATCACAGGGTCTGGAAACACCATATATTTT. It specifies CASSLEITGSGNTIYF.

Only a few counts were recorded for this clone. CDR3 nucleotide sequence: TGTGCCAGCAGCCGCCGGGACAGCAGTGCTATTGAAGCTTTCTTT. Amino acids: CASSRRDSSAIEAFF. This sequence joins TRBV11-3 and TRBJ1-1, with 7 bases lining up with TRBD1. Germline CDR1 is SGHNT and CDR2 is YENEEA. CDR3 length equals 15 residues. V trimming: 5 bases; J trimming: 7 bases; junction bases outside the gene matches: 13. Using reference TRBV11-3 and TRBJ1-1 for the parts outside the CDR3, the full variable domain is EAGVVQSPRYKIIEKKQPVAFWCNPISGHNTLYWYLQNLGQGPELLIRYENEEAVDDSQLPKDRFSAERLKGVDSTLKIQPAELGDSAVYLCASSRRDSSAIEAFFGQGTRLTVV.

In its sample, this clone was seen a few times. The rearrangement links TRBV6-5 to TRBJ1-4; D gene uncertain. CDR1 MNHEY and CDR2 SVGAGI come from the germline V gene. This CDR3 is built from 11 residues. Trimming removed 6 bases from V and 8 bases from J, with 7 bases in between. CDR3 bases: TGTGCCAGCAGGGCGGGAGAAAAACTGTTTTTT. Translated: CASRAGEKLFF.

This chain uses TRBV6-6 with TRBJ1-1; D is ambiguous. Germline CDR1 MNHNY, CDR2 SVGAGI (reference sequence). The CDR3 runs 13 residues. V was shortened by 8 bases and J by 8 bases, with 18 bases between the two germline ends. CDR3 residues: CASSLSGIDEAFF. The CDR3 DNA is TGTGCCAGCTCTCTAAGCGGAATAGACGAAGCTTTCTTT.

The rearrangement joins TRBV4-1 to TRBJ2-5, with 8 bases lining up with TRBD2. The tail of the sequence fits TRBJ2-7 better, so the J call may be wrong. Germline V gene lookup returns CDR1 MGHRA and CDR2 YSYEKL. There are 13 residues in the CDR3. The CDR3 DNA reads TGCGCCAGCAGCCCCGGGGGGGATAACGAGCAGTACTTC. Protein sequence: CASSPGGDNEQYF.

This chain links TRBV5-4 with TRBJ1-2; 7 bases are a match to TRBD1. CDR1 SGHNT and CDR2 YYREEE come from the germline V gene (reference sequence). The CDR3 totals 14 residues. The trim removed 4 bases at V and 2 bases at J, leaving 5 bases unmatched. The CDR3 here is CASSPGTANYGYTF. CDR3 bases: TGTGCCAGCAGCCCCGGGACAGCGAACTATGGCTACACCTTC.

CDR3 loop: CASSFMGQTLLSRQFF. The CDR3 bases are TGTGCCAGCAGTTTCATGGGACAGACCCTTTTAAGTAGGCAGTTCTTC. This rearrangement joins TRBV27 to TRBJ2-1; TRBD1 matches at 7 bases. From germline, CDR1 is MNHEY and CDR2 SMNVEV (reference sequence). The CDR3 runs to 16 residues. Trimming at V came to 3 bases and at J to 12 bases, leaving 17 bases not matched to a gene.

The chain links TRBV4-2 to TRBJ1-1; no definite D call. The V gene's germline CDR1 is LGHNA and CDR2 YNFKEQ. The CDR3 is made up of 15 amino acids. The V and J ends lost 0 bases and 3 bases respectively, with 11 bases between them. This CDR3 reads CASSQDDMQYTEAFF. The CDR3 nucleotides read TGTGCCAGCAGCCAAGACGACATGCAGTACACTGAAGCTTTCTTT.

This clone turned up a few times. The junction differs from germline at one of its ends, possibly a read error. This sequence joins TRBV29-1 and TRBJ2-2; 13 bases are shared with TRBD2. CDR1 is SQVTM, CDR2 ANQGSEA, per germline. The CDR3 consists of 18 residues. The CDR3 region has the DNA TGCAGCGTTGAAGATCTCGAGACTAGCGGGAGGAGGGACCGGGGAGCTGTTTTT. Protein sequence: CSVEDLETSGRRDRGAVF.

The chain couples TRBV28 to TRBJ1-1; possibly TRBD1 for D (6 bases). The ends were cut back, 8 bases at V and 1 base at J, with 17 bases in the middle. The CDR3 length is 15 residues. CDR1 is MDHEN, CDR2 SYDVKM, per germline. The CDR3 DNA reads TGTGCCAGCTGGCCACGAGGGGGTCCGAACACTGAAGCTTTCTTT. Translation: CASWPRGGPNTEAFF.

This clone showed up just a few times. This chain connects TRBV4-2 to TRBJ2-2, with 10 bases aligning to TRBD2. Looked up from germline, CDR1 is LGHNA and CDR2 is YNFKEQ. J gave up 0 bases and V 4 bases, and 5 bases lay outside the gene matches. The CDR3 has 17 residues. This CDR3 is CASSPELAGTNTGELFF. In DNA, the CDR3 is TGTGCCAGCAGCCCAGAACTAGCGGGGACGAACACCGGGGAGCTGTTTTTT.

This chain joins TRBV6-5 and TRBJ2-7; weak D call: TRBD2 (5 bases). The CDR3 extends over 14 amino acids. CDR1 MNHEY and CDR2 SVGAGI come from the germline V gene. The V end lost 6 bases, the J end lost 0 bases, and 12 bases lay between the germline ends. The CDR3 here is CASRVTTTSYEQYF. The CDR3 DNA is TGTGCCAGCAGGGTTACGACTACCTCCTACGAGCAGTACTTC.

V is TRBV27 and J is TRBJ2-1, with 12 positions matching TRBD2. Per the germline V gene, CDR1 is MNHEY and CDR2 is SMNVEV (reference sequence). This CDR3 comprises 17 residues. V gave up 5 bases and J gave up 4 bases; unmatched junction bases: 9. The CDR3 reads CASSRKPGLAGYNEQFF. The CDR3 DNA sequence: TGTGCCAGCAGTCGAAAACCGGGACTAGCGGGTTACAATGAGCAGTTCTTC.

This clone was observed a few times. The chain links TRBV9 to TRBJ2-3; possibly TRBD2 for D (6 bases). With 0 bases removed from V and 3 bases from J, the gap between germline ends came to 14 bases. The CDR3 is 16 amino acids. CDR1 and CDR2 (germline): SGDLS, YYNGEE. The chain's CDR3 is CASSVGYGGGTDTQYF. The CDR3 nucleotides are TGTGCCAGCAGCGTAGGTTACGGGGGAGGAACAGATACGCAGTATTTT. Based on the CDR3 plus reference TRBV9 and TRBJ2-3, the full variable domain is DSGVTQTPKHLITATGQRVTLRCSPRSGDLSVYWYQQSLDQGLQFLIQYYNGEERAKGNILERFSAQQFPDLHSELNLSSLELGDSALYFCASSVGYGGGTDTQYFGPGTRLTVL.

This clone has more than one count but fewer than ten. The V gene is TRBV4-2, the J gene TRBJ1-2; no clear D gene. Germline CDR1 LGHNA, CDR2 YNFKEQ. This CDR3 is 14 amino acids long. V dropped 1 base and J dropped 7 bases, with 13 bases sitting between them. DNA for the CDR3: TGTGCCAGCAGCCAAGTCTCCGGGGTATTTGGCTACACCTTC. Translating it yields CASSQVSGVFGYTF.

This rearrangement joins TRBV9 to TRBJ2-3, with D possibly being TRBD2 (6 bases). V shed 0 bases and J shed 4 bases, with 18 bases lying between them. There are 17 residues in the CDR3. CDR1 and CDR2 (germline): SGDLS, YYNGEE. CDR3 loop: CASSVDRDWWGSDTQYF. CDR3 coding DNA: TGTGCCAGCAGCGTAGATCGGGACTGGTGGGGATCAGATACGCAGTATTTT.

This clone was recorded once. The chain combines TRBV27 with TRBJ1-2; TRBD1 matches at 8 bases. V was clipped by 7 bases and J by 1 base; unmatched bases: 5. This CDR3 has 14 residues. In germline, CDR1 is MNHEY, CDR2 SMNVEV (reference sequence). CDR3 sequence (DNA): TGTGCCAGCATGCGGACAGGGAGTAACTATGGCTACACCTTC. It codes for CASMRTGSNYGYTF.

The rearrangement uses TRBV27 and TRBJ1-5, with 9 positions matching TRBD1. CDR3 size: 16 residues. V shed 10 bases, J shed 2 bases, and the junction held 12 bases outside the gene matches. Germline V gives CDR1 MNHEY, CDR2 SMNVEV (reference sequence). The CDR3 protein is CATRDRASVGNQPQHF. CDR3 DNA sequence: TGTGCCACTCGGGACAGGGCCTCGGTGGGCAATCAGCCCCAGCATTTT.

The chain links TRBV11-3 to TRBJ1-1, with 7 bases identical to TRBD1. Trimming took 5 bases from V and 5 from J; bases not matched to a gene: 8. This CDR3 spans 14 amino acids. CDR1 is SGHNT and CDR2 is YENEEA in the germline V gene. The DNA of the CDR3 is TGTGCCAGCAGCCCAGGGGGGTCAAAAACTGAAGCTTTCTTT. Protein sequence: CASSPGGSKTEAFF.

The chain is built from TRBV19 and TRBJ1-2; 7 bases are shared with TRBD1. From germline, CDR1 is LNHDA and CDR2 SQIVND (reference sequence). Trimming took 8 bases from V and 7 from J; bases not matched to a gene: 7. The length of the CDR3 is 12 residues. CDR3 DNA sequence: TGTGCCAGTGCCACAGGGGTCGTTGGCTACACCTTC. Translation gives CASATGVVGYTF.

As regards this clone: A read error may produce the germline difference seen at one junction end. The V gene is TRBV6-5, the J gene TRBJ1-5, with D uncertain. This CDR3 spans 14 amino acids. Germline V gene sequence: CDR1 MNHEY, CDR2 SVGAGI. The CDR3: CASSDTLIYQPQHF. The DNA for the CDR3 is TGCGCCAGCAGTGACACTCTTATCTATCAGCCCCAGCATTTT.

The chain couples TRBV14 to TRBJ1-2; weak D call: TRBD1 (5 bases). This CDR3 is 13 amino acids long. The germline V gene encodes CDR1 SGHDN and CDR2 FVKESK. Trimming took off 5 bases at V and 4 bases at J, with 11 bases between the two ends. The DNA of the CDR3 is TGTGCCAGCAGCTCTGGACACCCCTATGGCTACACCTTC. Residues: CASSSGHPYGYTF.

The chain has TRBV4-1 and TRBJ1-5; D gene ambiguous. The CDR3 has 15 amino acids. The V and J ends lost 4 bases and 4 bases respectively, with 14 bases between them. Germline V lookup: CDR1 MGHRA, CDR2 YSYEKL. CDR3 nucleotide sequence: TGCGCCAGCAGCCTGGGCTCGGTAGGAAATCAGCCCCAGCATTTT. Its translation is CASSLGSVGNQPQHF.

This chain connects TRBV19 to TRBJ1-5, with D unclear. Germline-derived CDR1 and CDR2 are LNHDA and SQIVND (reference sequence). Between the trimmed V and J ends, which lost 7 bases and 2 bases, there was a span of 12 bases. The CDR3 spans 14 residues. The CDR3 loop reads CASTDTWGNQPQHF. The CDR3 coding sequence is TGTGCCAGTACCGACACCTGGGGCAATCAGCCCCAGCATTTT.

The chain is built from TRBV6-1 and TRBJ1-1; tentatively, D is TRBD1 (6 bases). This CDR3 is 14 amino acids long. The germline CDR1 and CDR2 sequences are MNHNS and SASEGT. V lost 7 bases, J lost 0 bases, and 12 bases lay in between. CDR3: CASMKQGMNTEAFF. The CDR3 DNA reads TGTGCCAGCATGAAACAGGGTATGAACACTGAAGCTTTCTTT.

The rearrangement links TRBV7-9 to TRBJ1-4; tentatively, D is TRBD1 (5 bases). This CDR3 comprises 14 residues. Trimming left V 5 bases short and J 0 bases short, with 7 bases between. The germline CDR1 and CDR2 sequences are SEHNR and FQNEAQ (reference sequence). CDR3 coding DNA: TGTGCCAGCAGCCTGACAGCAACTAATGAAAAACTGTTTTTT. This codes for CASSLTATNEKLFF.